This T cell receptor beta chain emerged from a study of T cell changes during pregnancy in multiple sclerosis. The protocol was immunoSEQ multiplex PCR, while the TCRdb copy is restricted to in-frame clones and leaves out a portion. Among under 45,000 clones, roughly 92% were seen once, and the ten largest hold approximately 0.62%. Germline assignment: CDR1 MDHEN and CDR2 SYDVKM. The CDR3 loop spans 13 amino acids. V lost 3 bases to trimming and J lost 6 bases, with 11 bases between them. This sequence was found in a female donor with multiple sclerosis, enrolled in a pregnancy study. Sequences were derived from CD4+ T cells from peripheral blood mononuclear cells, sampled in the first trimester of pregnancy. V usage is TRBV28 and J usage is TRBJ1-1, with a tentative D call TRBD1 (5 bases). This CDR3 reads CASSFGGVPEAFF. CDR3 coding DNA: TGTGCCAGCAGTTTTGGGGGGGTACCTGAAGCTTTCTTT.